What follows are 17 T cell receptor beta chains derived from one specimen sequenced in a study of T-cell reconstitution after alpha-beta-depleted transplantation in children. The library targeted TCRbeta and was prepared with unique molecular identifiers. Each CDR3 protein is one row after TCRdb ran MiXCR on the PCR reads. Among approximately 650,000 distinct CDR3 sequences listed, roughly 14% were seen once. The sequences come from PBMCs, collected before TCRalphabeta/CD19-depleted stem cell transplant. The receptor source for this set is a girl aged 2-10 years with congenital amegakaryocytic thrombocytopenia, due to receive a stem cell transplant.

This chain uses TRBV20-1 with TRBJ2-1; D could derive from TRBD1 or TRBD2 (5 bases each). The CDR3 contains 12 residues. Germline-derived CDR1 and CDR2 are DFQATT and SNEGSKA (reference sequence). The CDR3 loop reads CIFSWGLNEQFF. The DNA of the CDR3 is TGCATTTTCTCCTGGGGGTTGAATGAGCAGTTCTTC.

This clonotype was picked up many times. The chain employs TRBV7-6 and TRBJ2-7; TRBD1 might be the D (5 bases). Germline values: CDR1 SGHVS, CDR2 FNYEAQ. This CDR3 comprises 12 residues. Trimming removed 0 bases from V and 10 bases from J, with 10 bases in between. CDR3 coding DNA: TGTGCCAGCAGCTTAGCTGGGGCCAGTCAGTACTTC. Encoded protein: CASSLAGASQYF.

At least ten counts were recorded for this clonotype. The CDR3 loop reads CASSGGGSTEAFF. CDR3 nucleotides: TGCGCCAGCAGTGGTGGGGGAAGCACTGAAGCTTTCTTT. The rearrangement links TRBV10-1 to TRBJ1-1; possibly TRBD1 for D (5 bases). The V and J ends lost 4 bases and 4 bases respectively, with 10 bases between them. The CDR3 extends over 13 amino acids. Germline values: CDR1 WNHNN, CDR2 SYGVQD (reference sequence).

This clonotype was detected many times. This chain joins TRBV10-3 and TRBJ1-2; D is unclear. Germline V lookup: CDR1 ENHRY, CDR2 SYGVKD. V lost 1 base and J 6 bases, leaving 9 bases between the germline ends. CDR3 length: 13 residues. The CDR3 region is CAISELGADGYTF. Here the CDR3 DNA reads TGTGCCATCAGTGAGTTAGGAGCGGATGGCTACACCTTC.

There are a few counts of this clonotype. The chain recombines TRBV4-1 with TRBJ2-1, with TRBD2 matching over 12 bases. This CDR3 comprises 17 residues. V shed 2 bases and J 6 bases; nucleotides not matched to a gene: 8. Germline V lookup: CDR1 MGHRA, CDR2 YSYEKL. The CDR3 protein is CASSQQPGLAGSNEQFF. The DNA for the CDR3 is TGCGCCAGCAGCCAACAACCTGGACTAGCGGGGAGCAATGAGCAGTTCTTC.

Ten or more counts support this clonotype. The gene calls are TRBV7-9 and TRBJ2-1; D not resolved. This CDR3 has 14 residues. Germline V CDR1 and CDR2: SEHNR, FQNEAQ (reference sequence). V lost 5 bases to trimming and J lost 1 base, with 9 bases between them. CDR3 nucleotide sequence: TGTGCCAGCAGCCTATCCACATCCTACAATGAGCAGTTCTTC. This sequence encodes CASSLSTSYNEQFF.

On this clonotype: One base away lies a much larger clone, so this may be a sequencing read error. CDR3 in amino acids: CARSYWWDRGRPNTEAFF. As DNA, the CDR3 is TGTGCCCGCAGCTACTGGTGGGACAGGGGACGACCGAACACTGAAGCTTTCTTT. The genes are TRBV5-5 and TRBJ1-1; 10 nucleotides align to TRBD1. CDR3 length: 18 amino acids. Germline CDR1 reads SGHKS; CDR2 reads YYEKEE (reference sequence).

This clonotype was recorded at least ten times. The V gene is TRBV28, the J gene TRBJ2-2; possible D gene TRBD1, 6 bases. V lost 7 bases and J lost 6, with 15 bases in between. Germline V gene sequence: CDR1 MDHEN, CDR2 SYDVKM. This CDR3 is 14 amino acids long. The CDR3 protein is CASTPGDRAGELFF. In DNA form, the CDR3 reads TGTGCCAGCACCCCAGGGGATAGAGCCGGGGAGCTGTTTTTT.

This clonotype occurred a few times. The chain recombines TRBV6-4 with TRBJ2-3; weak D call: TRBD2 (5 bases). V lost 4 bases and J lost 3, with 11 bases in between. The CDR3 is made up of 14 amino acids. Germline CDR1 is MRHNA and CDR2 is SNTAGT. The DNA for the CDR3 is TGTGCCAGCAGTGCCGGGTCGGGAACAGATACGCAGTATTTT. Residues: CASSAGSGTDTQYF.

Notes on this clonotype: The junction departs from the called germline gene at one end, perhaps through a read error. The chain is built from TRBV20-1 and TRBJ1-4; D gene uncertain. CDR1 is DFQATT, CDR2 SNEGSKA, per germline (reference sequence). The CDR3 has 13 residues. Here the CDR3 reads CSARGGGDEKLFF. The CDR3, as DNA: TGCAGTGCCAGAGGTGGAGGCGACGAAAAACTGTTTTTT.

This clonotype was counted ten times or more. The CDR3 sequence is CASSSSGRSYEQYF. The DNA of the CDR3 is TGTGCCAGCTCATCGAGCGGGAGATCTTACGAGCAGTACTTC. The chain combines TRBV18 with TRBJ2-7; TRBD2 matches 8 bases. The J segment lost 4 bases and the V segment lost 5 bases, leaving 7 bases of the junction unmatched. CDR1 is KGHSH and CDR2 is LQKENI in the germline V gene. This CDR3 is built from 14 residues.

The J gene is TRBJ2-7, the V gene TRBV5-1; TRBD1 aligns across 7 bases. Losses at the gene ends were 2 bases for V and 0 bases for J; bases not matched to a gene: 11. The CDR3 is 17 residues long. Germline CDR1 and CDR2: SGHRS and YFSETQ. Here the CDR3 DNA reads TGCGCCAGCAGCTTCCTTCGGACAGGTCTGCTCTCCTACGAGCAGTACTTC. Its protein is CASSFLRTGLLSYEQYF.

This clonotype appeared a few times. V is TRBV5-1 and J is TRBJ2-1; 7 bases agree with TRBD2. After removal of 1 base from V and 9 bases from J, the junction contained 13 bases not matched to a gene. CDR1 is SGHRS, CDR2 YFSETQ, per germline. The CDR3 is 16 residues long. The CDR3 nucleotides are TGCGCCAGCAGCTTGCCGTCCCTAGCGGTGGGGGGTGAGCAGTTCTTC. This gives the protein CASSLPSLAVGGEQFF.

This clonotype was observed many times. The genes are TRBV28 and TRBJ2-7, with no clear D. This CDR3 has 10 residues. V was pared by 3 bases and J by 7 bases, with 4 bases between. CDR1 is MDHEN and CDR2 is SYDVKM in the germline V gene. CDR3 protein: CASSLREQYF. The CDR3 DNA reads TGTGCCAGCAGTTTGAGAGAGCAGTACTTC.

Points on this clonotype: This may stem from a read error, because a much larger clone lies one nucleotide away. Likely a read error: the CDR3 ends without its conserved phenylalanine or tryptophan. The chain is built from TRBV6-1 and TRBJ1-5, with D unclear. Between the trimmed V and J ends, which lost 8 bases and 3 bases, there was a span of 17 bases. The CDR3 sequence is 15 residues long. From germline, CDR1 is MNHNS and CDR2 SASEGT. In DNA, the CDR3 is TGTGCCAGCCCCATCAAGGGAGGTAACAATCAGCCCCAGCATTAT. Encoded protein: CASPIKGGNNQPQHY.

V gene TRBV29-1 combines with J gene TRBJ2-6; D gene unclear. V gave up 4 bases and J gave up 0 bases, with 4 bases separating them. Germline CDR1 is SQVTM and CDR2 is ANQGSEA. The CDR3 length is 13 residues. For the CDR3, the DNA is TGCAGCGTTGGCAGCTCTGGGGCCAACGTCCTGACTTTC. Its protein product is CSVGSSGANVLTF.

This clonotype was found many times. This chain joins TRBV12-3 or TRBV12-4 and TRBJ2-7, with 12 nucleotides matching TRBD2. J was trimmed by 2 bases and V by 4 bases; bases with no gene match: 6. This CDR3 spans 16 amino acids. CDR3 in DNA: TGTGCCAGCAGTTCGAGGACTAGCGGGACCACCTACGAGCAGTACTTC. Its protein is CASSSRTSGTTYEQYF.